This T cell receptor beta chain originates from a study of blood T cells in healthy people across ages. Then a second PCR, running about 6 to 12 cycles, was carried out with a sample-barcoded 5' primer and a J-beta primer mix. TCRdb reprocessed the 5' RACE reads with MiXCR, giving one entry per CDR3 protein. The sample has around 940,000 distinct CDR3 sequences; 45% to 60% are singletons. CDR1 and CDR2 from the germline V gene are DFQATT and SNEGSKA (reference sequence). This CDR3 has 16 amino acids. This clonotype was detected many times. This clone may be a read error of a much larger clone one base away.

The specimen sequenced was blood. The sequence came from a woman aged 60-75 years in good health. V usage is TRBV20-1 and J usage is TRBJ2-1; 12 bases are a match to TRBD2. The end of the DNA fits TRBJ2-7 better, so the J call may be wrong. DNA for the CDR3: TGCAGTGCTAGAGATTCTAGCGGGAGGGCCTACAATGAGCAGTACTTC. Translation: CSARDSSGRAYNEQYF.